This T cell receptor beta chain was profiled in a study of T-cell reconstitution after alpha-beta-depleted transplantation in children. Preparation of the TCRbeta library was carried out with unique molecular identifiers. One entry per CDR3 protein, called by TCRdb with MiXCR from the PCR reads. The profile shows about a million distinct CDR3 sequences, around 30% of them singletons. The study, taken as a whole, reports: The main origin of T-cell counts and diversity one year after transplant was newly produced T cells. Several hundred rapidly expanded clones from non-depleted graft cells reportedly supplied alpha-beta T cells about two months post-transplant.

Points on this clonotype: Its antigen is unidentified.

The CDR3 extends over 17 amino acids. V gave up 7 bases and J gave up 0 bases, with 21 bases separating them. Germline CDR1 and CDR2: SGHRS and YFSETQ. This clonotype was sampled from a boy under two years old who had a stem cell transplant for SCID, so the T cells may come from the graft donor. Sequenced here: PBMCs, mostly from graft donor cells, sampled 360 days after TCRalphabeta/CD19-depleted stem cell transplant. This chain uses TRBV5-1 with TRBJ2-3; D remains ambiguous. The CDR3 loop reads CASGLRPSPASTDTQYF. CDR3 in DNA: TGCGCCAGCGGTTTACGACCAAGCCCAGCTAGCACAGATACGCAGTATTTT. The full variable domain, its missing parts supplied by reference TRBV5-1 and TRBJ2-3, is KAGVTQTPRYLIKTRGQQVTLSCSPISGHRSVSWYQQTPGQGLQFLFEYFSETQRNKGNFPGRFSGRQFSNSRSEMNVSTLELGDSALYLCASGLRPSPASTDTQYFGPGTRLTVL.